The T cell receptor (beta chain) under discussion was sequenced for a study of blood T cell repertoires in COVID-19 (dated by TCRdb to 2020 to 2021). Concerning the study at large: Samples covering the acute and convalescent phases of COVID-19 were provided by collaborators in the United States, Italy and Spain. Where available, HLA class I and class II types were obtained from metadata supplied by the sample provider rather than from assay-based typing. The material from the prospective study consisted of cDNA or gDNA derived from T cells, B-cell-depleted T cells, or PBMCs. A freely available public database, intended as a resource for researchers studying the immune response to SARS-CoV-2, is where the repertoires were released. Samples came from the ongoing ImmuneRACE study (first 160 participants) plus 1,254 subjects from 6 global collaborators. The dataset comprised deeply sampled blood TCRbeta repertoires from subjects exposed to, actively infected with, or recovered from COVID-19. A de-identified subject ID, COVID-19 status, age in years and sex were almost always included in the sample metadata.

Comment on this clone: Its cognate antigen has yet to be identified. No base quality information exists; no much larger clone differs at one position.

TCRbeta CDR3 regions were amplified from genomic DNA using the immunoSEQ Assay, a bias-controlled multiplex PCR. The published analysis was carried out like this. The number of nucleated cells in each sample was estimated from the amplification of reference gene primers within the assay. To quantify the absolute abundance of each unique TCRbeta CDR3 rearrangement, sequence reads were collapsed and filtered. Productive Simpson clonality was computed per sample as the square root of Simpson's diversity index over productive rearrangements. As stored in TCRdb, this immuneACCESS dataset retains in-frame rearrangements with V and J assigned. A fraction of the clones does not appear; measured against another copy, unresolved V genes explain less than half of the discrepancy, and the remainder lacks a known reason. D and trimming were read from the DNA, whereas the V and J calls and clone size are those reported in that table. The sample records about 180,000 clones, around 80% of which are singletons. 12% of the sample lies in the top ten.

What the authors observed across the whole study: How much clinical and demographic metadata was included differed by source and by participant, and the metadata was provided uncurated.

According to the germline V gene, CDR1 reads LGHNA and CDR2 reads YSLEER. The CDR3 holds 15 amino acids from the cysteine to the phenylalanine. The only DNA kept is the CDR3, 45 bases in frame from the first base. V loses 4 bases at its end and J loses 0 bases; junction bases beyond the gene matches: 4. At one collaborating source in Seattle, patients were enrolled during active infection and were followed longitudinally through the course of disease. Collaborating institutions collected whole blood in K2EDTA tubes following their own protocols. For TCRbeta analysis, collaborator samples were shipped as frozen whole blood, as isolated PBMCs, or as DNA extracted from either sample type.

This TCR derives from a woman aged 80 or over with COVID-19, enrolled during active disease. Sequencing input: peripheral blood. This chain joins TRBV4-3 to TRBJ1-1, with 8 junctional bases fitting TRBD1. CDR3 sequence: CASSPTDRVNTEAFF. DNA sequence: TGCGCCAGCAGCCCCACGGACAGGGTGAACACTGAAGCTTTCTTT.